This TCR beta chain comes out of a study of cytomegalovirus exposure and HLA in healthy donors. Trimming removed 5 bases from V and 8 bases from J; junction bases left unmatched: 9. The germline V gene encodes CDR1 MDHEN and CDR2 SYDVKM. This CDR3 spans 15 amino acids. This clone was seen just once. Researchers ran the PCR with 60 Vbeta and 13 Jbeta primers. Generated by immunoSEQ multiplex PCR, the TCRdb table keeps only in-frame clones and is missing some. The table includes roughly 190,000 clones, roughly nine tenths detected once. Sequencing input: PBMCs. The chain recombines TRBV28 with TRBJ2-2, with 9 positions matching TRBD1. The origin of this receptor is a boy between 2 and 15 years old in good health and CMV-seronegative. The CDR3 coding sequence is TGTGCCAGCAGTACAACCGGGACAGGGCGGGGGGAGCTGTTTTTT. It translates to CASSTTGTGRGELFF. Drawing the rest from reference TRBV28 and TRBJ2-2, the complete variable domain is DVKVTQSSRYLVKRTGEKVFLECVQDMDHENMFWYRQDPGLGLRLIYFSYDVKMKEKGDIPEGYSVSREKKERFSLILESASTNQTSMYLCASSTTGTGRGELFFGEGSRLTVL.